This TCR beta chain was captured in a study of blood T cell repertoires in COVID-19. V gave up 0 bases and J gave up 6 bases, with 9 bases separating them. The CDR3 is made up of 14 amino acids. Germline V lookup: CDR1 MNHEY, CDR2 SVGAGI. Assay used: immunoSEQ multiplex PCR; TCRdb lists only in-frame clones, some missing. The profile shows fewer than 400,000 clones, around 82% of them singletons. This clonotype was sampled from a young man with active or convalescent COVID-19. V usage is TRBV6-5 and J usage is TRBJ1-5; D ambiguous. What was sequenced was peripheral blood. In DNA, the CDR3 is TGTGCCAGCAGTTACTCGGCGGGGATTCAGCCCCAGCATTTT. Translating it yields CASSYSAGIQPQHF.